The TCR beta chain described here comes from a study of shared clonotypes between healthy human individuals (dated by TCRdb to the early 2020s). In the study overall: The cohort included a few men and two women between 18 and 49 years of age. Per donor, three plates each were used for CD4 naive and CD4 memory, two for CD8 naive, and one for CD8 memory. The study deeply sequenced blood TCR repertoires of about five healthy adults to estimate repertoire size and the extent of clonotype sharing between individuals. Libraries were prepared and TCR repertoires were sequenced by different laboratories using diverse techniques, in order to increase sequencing depth and limit assay-specific biases. Per donor, leukapheresis produced somewhere between about 0.94 and 9.5 billion PBMCs.

CDR1 and CDR2 are drawn from the germline V gene: MDHEN, SYDVKM. The CDR3, from cysteine to phenylalanine, totals 14 residues. The read is trimmed to its CDR3 DNA, 42 bases read in frame from base 1. The trim is 6 bases for V and 4 bases for J, with a gap of 16 bases between the germline ends. Regarding this clone: Its antigen remains undetermined. No much larger clonotype is one base removed from it; base qualities were not supplied.

Using the deep immunoSEQ assay, multiplex PCR amplified TCR CDR3 regions from genomic DNA. Genomic DNA extracted from each cell subset was distributed evenly over all wells of several immunoSEQ 96-well plates, and each plate served as one replicate. For sorted subsets, each replicate PCR was loaded with around 220 ng genomic DNA, equivalent to 25,000 to 35,000 T cell genomes. The purified libraries were quantified using a Qubit 3.0 fluorometer, sized with a Bioanalyzer 2100, and then quantified again using the KAPA Library Quantification kit. Every immunoSEQ 96-well plate was sequenced on a separate single-read 150-cycle Illumina NextSeq 550 flow cell. As for how the authors treated the data: Because the immunoSEQ output held only junctional sequences and lacked quality scores, the filtering could not match the filtering applied to full-length reads. Sequences were annotated with PyIR, a Python wrapper for IgBLAST v1.9, using IMGT germline references to assign V/J genes and CDR3. Reads with weak V/J assignments (E-value above 1e-6), missing CDR3, stop codons, out-of-frame junctions, or ambiguous translated residues were removed. V3J clonotypes were defined as sequences sharing an identical inferred V gene, J gene, and CDR3 amino acid sequence. Percentage overlap between repertoires was computed as shared unique clonotypes divided by the size of the smaller repertoire. Three approaches were used to assess repertoire richness: RTK rarefaction, the Chao1 estimator, and Recon v2.1 estimates of unobserved clonotypes. Generation probabilities for all TCRbeta clonotypes obtained by the gDNA method from a few donors were computed using OLGA. TCRdb provides this immuneACCESS table in a form limited to in-frame rearrangements. Some clones are lacking; in checked studies, under half of them reflect an unresolved V gene, and why the rest are absent is not known. V, J and clone size are taken as reported in that table, and D and trimming were inferred from the DNA itself. A total of fewer than 1.8 million clones appear in this sample, just under 99% of them only once. The biggest ten clones account for over 0.3% of the sample.

Broad study findings and their caveats: Pairwise subsampling led to the expectation that sequencing depth would affect the degree of clonotype sharing among donors. Higher generation probabilities were observed for clonotypes shared by all four sorted-subset donors than for non-shared clonotypes. The genetic and exposure-history diversity represented was limited by the small number of donors. Across a few donors, 5% to 6% of naive CD4, roughly 3.5% of naive CD8, under 2.5% of memory CD4, and 0.4% to 0.45% of memory CD8 clonotypes were shared. Even with the large sequencing depth, rarefaction of the sorted-subset datasets indicated that sequencing was incomplete. Naive subsets generally had larger estimated clonotype richness than memory subsets. Sampling was restricted to blood, and TCR repertoires in tissue are likely to differ from TCR repertoires in blood.

The donors were healthy, HIV-negative adults who had no recently reported acute infections or vaccinations. Every donor was a Caucasian adult residing in Nashville, Tennessee, USA. Magnetic negative selection was used to enrich CD4+ T cells, after which naive cells were positively selected on CD45RA and the negative fraction became the memory subset. Blood was collected by leukapheresis, and PBMCs were isolated by Ficoll-Histopaque density gradient centrifugation and then cryopreserved in liquid nitrogen vapor phase. Purity and quantity of every magnetically sorted T cell population were checked by analytical flow cytometry. From each sorted fraction, genomic DNA was isolated and quantified by UV absorbance on a Nanodrop 2000c.

Sample: naive CD4+ T cells sorted from blood. Per the publication, the cell subset or site label means: CD45RA+ positively selected. The chain links TRBV28 with TRBJ2-7; the D gene is perhaps TRBD2, from 6 matching bases. This TCR derives from a man aged 25-40 years in good health. The DNA reads TGTGCCAGCAGGCCGCCCGGGAGAGGGTACGAGCAGTACTTC. Its translation is CASRPPGRGYEQYF.